This T cell receptor (beta chain) was sequenced in a study of neurological immune-mediated disorders. Each CDR3 protein gets one entry after TCRdb re-called the 5' RACE reads with MiXCR. The table includes 75,000 to 90,000 distinct CDR3 sequences, around a tenth detected once. This clonotype was recorded many times. V lost 4 bases to trimming and J lost 5 bases, with 11 bases between them. The CDR3 spans 13 residues. Germline CDR1 and CDR2: SGHDN and FVKESK. The chain links TRBV14 to TRBJ1-1; D may be TRBD1 (5 bases). The material sequenced was PBMCs. The clonotype was recovered from a man aged 40-55 years in good health. This CDR3 reads CASSRQGRTEAFF. DNA for the CDR3: TGTGCCAGCAGCCGTCAGGGACGAACTGAAGCTTTCTTT.